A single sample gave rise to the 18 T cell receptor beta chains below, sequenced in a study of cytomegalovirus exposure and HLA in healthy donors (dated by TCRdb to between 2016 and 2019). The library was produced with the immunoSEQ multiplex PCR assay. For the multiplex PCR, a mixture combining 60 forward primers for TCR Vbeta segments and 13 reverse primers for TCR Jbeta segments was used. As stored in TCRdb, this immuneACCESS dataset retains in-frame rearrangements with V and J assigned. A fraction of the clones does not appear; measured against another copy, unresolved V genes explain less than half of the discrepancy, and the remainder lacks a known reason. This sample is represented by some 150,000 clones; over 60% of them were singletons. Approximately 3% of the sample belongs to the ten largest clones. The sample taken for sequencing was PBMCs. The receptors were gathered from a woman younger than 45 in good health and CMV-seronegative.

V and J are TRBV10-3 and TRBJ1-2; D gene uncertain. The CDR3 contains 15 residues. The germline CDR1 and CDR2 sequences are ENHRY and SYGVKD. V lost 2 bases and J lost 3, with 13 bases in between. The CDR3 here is CAISEPEGGDYGYTF. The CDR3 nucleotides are TGTGCCATCAGTGAGCCGGAGGGTGGTGACTATGGCTACACCTTC.

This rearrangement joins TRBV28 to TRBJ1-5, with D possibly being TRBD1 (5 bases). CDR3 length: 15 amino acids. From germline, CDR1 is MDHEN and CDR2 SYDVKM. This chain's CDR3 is CSSTMGGASNQPQHF. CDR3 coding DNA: TGTTCCTCGACCATGGGGGGTGCGAGCAATCAGCCCCAGCATTTT. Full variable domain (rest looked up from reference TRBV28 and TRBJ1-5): DVKVTQSSRYLVKRTGEKVFLECVQDMDHENMFWYRQDPGLGLRLIYFSYDVKMKEKGDIPEGYSVSREKKERFSLILESASTNQTSMYLCSSTMGGASNQPQHFGDGTRLSIL.

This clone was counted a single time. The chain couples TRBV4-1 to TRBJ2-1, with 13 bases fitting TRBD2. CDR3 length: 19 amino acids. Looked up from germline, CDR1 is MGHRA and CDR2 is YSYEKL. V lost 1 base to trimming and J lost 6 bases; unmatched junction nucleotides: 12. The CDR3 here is CASSQVGTSGTRIRNEQFF. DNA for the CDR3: TGCGCCAGCAGCCAAGTCGGGACTAGCGGGACCCGGATCCGCAATGAGCAGTTCTTC.

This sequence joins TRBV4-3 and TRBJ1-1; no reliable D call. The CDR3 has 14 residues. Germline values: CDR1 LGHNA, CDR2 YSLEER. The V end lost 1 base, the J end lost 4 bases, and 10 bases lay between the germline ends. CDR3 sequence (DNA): TGCGCCAGCAGCCAAGTCCTGCTAGGCACTGAAGCTTTCTTT. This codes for CASSQVLLGTEAFF.

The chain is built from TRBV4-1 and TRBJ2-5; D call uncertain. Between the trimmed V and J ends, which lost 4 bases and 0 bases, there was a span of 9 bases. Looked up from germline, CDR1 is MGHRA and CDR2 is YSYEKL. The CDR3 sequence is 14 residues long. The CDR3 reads CASSLHLYQETQYF. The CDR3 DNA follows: TGCGCCAGCAGCCTTCACTTGTACCAAGAGACCCAGTACTTC.

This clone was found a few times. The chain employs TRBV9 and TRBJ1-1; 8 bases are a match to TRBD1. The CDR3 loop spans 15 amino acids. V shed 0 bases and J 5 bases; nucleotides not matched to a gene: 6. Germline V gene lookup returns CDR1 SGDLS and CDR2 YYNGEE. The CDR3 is CASSVEGQGLTEAFF. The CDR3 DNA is TGTGCCAGCAGCGTAGAAGGACAGGGATTGACTGAAGCTTTCTTT.

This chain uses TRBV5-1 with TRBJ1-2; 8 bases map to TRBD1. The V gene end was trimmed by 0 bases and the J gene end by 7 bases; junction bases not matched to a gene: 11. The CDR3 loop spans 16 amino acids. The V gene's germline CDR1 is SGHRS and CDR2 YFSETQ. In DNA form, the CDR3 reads TGCGCCAGCAGCTTGGCTCCAGGGGGCGACTCCGGTGGCTACACCTTC. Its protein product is CASSLAPGGDSGGYTF.

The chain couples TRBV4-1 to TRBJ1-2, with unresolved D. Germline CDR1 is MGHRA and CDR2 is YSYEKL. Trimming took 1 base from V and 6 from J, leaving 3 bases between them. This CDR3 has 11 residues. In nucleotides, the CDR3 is TGCGCCAGCAGCCAAGGAGATGGCTACACCTTC. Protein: CASSQGDGYTF.

CDR3 amino acids: CASSDRPPTVFTEAFF. CDR3 sequence (DNA): TGTGCCAGCAGCGACCGCCCCCCGACAGTTTTCACTGAAGCTTTCTTT. The J gene is TRBJ1-1, the V gene TRBV7-2; D is perhaps TRBD1 (5 bases). CDR3 length: 16 residues. V was trimmed by 5 bases and J by 4 bases, leaving 20 bases between them. From germline, CDR1 is SGHTA and CDR2 FQGNSA.

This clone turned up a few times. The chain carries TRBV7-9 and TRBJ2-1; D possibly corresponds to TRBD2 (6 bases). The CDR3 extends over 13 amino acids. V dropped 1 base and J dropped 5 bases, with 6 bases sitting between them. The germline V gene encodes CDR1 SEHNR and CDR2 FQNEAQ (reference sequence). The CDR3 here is CASSLGLDNEQFF. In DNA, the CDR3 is TGTGCCAGCAGCTTAGGACTAGACAATGAGCAGTTCTTC.

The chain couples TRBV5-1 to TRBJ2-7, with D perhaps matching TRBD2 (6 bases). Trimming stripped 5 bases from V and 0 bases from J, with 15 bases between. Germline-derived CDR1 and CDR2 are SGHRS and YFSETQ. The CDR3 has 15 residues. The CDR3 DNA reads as TGCGCCAGCAGACCCGGAGGGGCGGGCTCCTACGAGCAGTACTTC. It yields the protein CASRPGGAGSYEQYF.

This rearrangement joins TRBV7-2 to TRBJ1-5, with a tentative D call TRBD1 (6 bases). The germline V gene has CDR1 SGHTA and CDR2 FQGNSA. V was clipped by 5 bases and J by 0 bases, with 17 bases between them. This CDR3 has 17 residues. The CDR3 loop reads CASSRLGTPYSNQPQHF. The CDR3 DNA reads TGTGCCAGCAGCCGCCTCGGGACACCCTATAGCAATCAGCCCCAGCATTTT.

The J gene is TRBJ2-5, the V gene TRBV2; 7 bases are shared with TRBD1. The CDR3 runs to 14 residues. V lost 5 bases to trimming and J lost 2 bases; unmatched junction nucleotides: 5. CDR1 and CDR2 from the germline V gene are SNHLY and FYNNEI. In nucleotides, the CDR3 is TGTGCCAGCAGTCGGGACAGTTATCAAGAGACCCAGTACTTC. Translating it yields CASSRDSYQETQYF.

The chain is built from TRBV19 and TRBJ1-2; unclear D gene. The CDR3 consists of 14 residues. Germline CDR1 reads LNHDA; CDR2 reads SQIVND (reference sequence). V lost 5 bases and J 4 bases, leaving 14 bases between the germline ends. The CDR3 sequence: CASSATGNSYGYTF. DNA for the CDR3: TGTGCCAGTAGTGCCACCGGGAACTCCTATGGCTACACCTTC.

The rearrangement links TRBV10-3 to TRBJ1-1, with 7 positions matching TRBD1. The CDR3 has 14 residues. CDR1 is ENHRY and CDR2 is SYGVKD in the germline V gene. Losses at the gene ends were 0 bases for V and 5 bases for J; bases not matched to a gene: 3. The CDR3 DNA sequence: TGTGCCATCAGTGAGTCTAGGGGGCAAACTGAAGCTTTCTTT. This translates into CAISESRGQTEAFF.

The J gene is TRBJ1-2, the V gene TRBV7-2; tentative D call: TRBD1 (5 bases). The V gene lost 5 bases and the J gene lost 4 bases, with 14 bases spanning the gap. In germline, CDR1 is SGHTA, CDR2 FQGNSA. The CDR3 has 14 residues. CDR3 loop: CASSNRRLSYGYTF. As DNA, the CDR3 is TGTGCCAGCAGCAACAGGCGCCTTTCCTATGGCTACACCTTC.

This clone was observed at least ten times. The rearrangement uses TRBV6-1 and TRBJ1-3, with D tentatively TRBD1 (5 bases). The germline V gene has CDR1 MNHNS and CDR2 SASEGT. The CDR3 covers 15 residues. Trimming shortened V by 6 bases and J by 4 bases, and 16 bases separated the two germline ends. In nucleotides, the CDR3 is TGTGCCAGCAGGGCCACAGGTGAATCGGGAAACACCATATATTTT. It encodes CASRATGESGNTIYF.

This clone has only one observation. DNA for the CDR3: TGTGCCAGTAGTAAGAACAGGGAAAATACTGAAGCTTTCTTT. Residues: CASSKNRENTEAFF. The genes are TRBV19 and TRBJ1-1; D may be TRBD1 (6 bases). This CDR3 has 14 amino acids. Germline V CDR1 and CDR2: LNHDA, SQIVND (reference sequence). V lost 4 bases and J lost 5, with 14 bases in between.